Following are 10 T cell receptor beta chains from one sample sequenced in a study of CD8 T cells in Susac syndrome. Random-hexamer reverse transcription was applied to about 0.45 to 1 ug RNA. Each CDR3 protein is one row after TCRdb ran MiXCR on the immunoSEQ multiplex PCR reads. The table includes 200,000 or so distinct CDR3 sequences, around 96% detected once. The sequenced sample was CD4+ T cells from PBMCs. The receptor source for this set is a human donor with multiple sclerosis.

This chain joins TRBV6-6 and TRBJ2-3, with D tentatively TRBD2 (5 bases). The CDR3 loop spans 14 amino acids. In germline, CDR1 is MNHNY, CDR2 SVGAGI (reference sequence). V gave up 8 bases and J gave up 1 base, with 13 bases separating them. The CDR3 nucleotides read TGTGCCAGCGGCACGGGGTCTCGCACAGATACGCAGTATTTT. This codes for CASGTGSRTDTQYF.

V and J are TRBV20-1 and TRBJ2-3, with D perhaps TRBD1 (6 bases). The CDR3 has 12 amino acids. Germline CDR1 and CDR2: DFQATT and SNEGSKA (reference sequence). With 5 bases removed from V and 10 bases from J, the gap between germline ends came to 16 bases. For the CDR3, the DNA is TGCAGTGCTGCAACGACAGGCCCCCCGCAGTATTTT. It yields the protein CSAATTGPPQYF.

The gene calls are TRBV6-5 and TRBJ1-5, with a possible D match to TRBD1 (5 bases). V was shortened by 0 bases and J by 4 bases, with 10 bases between the two germline ends. The germline CDR1 and CDR2 sequences are MNHEY and SVGAGI. This CDR3 comprises 15 residues. DNA for the CDR3: TGTGCCAGCAGTTACTCGGTAGGGGCAAATCAGCCCCAGCATTTT. It codes for CASSYSVGANQPQHF.

The CDR3: CSANPMNTEAFF. CDR3 in DNA: TGCAGTGCGAACCCGATGAACACTGAAGCTTTCTTT. The rearrangement uses TRBV20-1 and TRBJ1-1; D is unclear. The CDR3 loop spans 12 amino acids. Germline V gene lookup returns CDR1 DFQATT and CDR2 SNEGSKA (reference sequence). The ends were cut back, 6 bases at V and 0 bases at J, with 8 bases in the middle.

This rearrangement joins TRBV29-1 to TRBJ1-4; D unclear. V dropped 0 bases and J dropped 10 bases, with 9 bases sitting between them. The V gene's germline CDR1 is SQVTM and CDR2 ANQGSEA. The CDR3 spans 12 residues. DNA of the CDR3: TGCAGCGTTGAAGAGTCTTTCGGAAAACTGTTTTTT. Protein sequence: CSVEESFGKLFF.

V usage is TRBV20-1 and J usage is TRBJ2-7, with D perhaps matching TRBD2 (6 bases). This CDR3 contains 14 residues. The germline V gene has CDR1 DFQATT and CDR2 SNEGSKA (reference sequence). V lost 4 bases and J 5 bases, leaving 18 bases between the germline ends. The CDR3 sequence: CSAILPGLINEQYF. CDR3 bases: TGCAGTGCTATCCTCCCGGGACTGATAAACGAGCAGTACTTC.

The V call is TRBV29-1, the J call TRBJ2-2, with TRBD2 matching 14 bases. Trimming at V came to 6 bases and at J to 0 bases, leaving 6 bases not matched to a gene. From germline, CDR1 is SQVTM and CDR2 ANQGSEA. The CDR3 extends over 17 amino acids. CDR3 residues: CSVFGLAGGANTGELFF. The CDR3 DNA is TGCAGCGTCTTCGGACTAGCGGGGGGAGCGAACACCGGGGAGCTGTTTTTT.

This chain links TRBV24-1 with TRBJ2-6; TRBD2 matches 7 bases. J lost 4 bases, V lost 3 bases, and 8 bases had no gene match. CDR1 KGHDR and CDR2 SFDVKD come from the germline V gene. This CDR3 region has 17 residues. The CDR3 region has the DNA TGTGCCACCAGTGATCCCCCGGGAGGCGCCGGGGCCAACGTCCTGACTTTC. This codes for CATSDPPGGAGANVLTF.

The chain combines TRBV12-3 or TRBV12-4 with TRBJ2-1; D is possibly TRBD2 (6 bases). V gave up 8 bases and J gave up 6 bases, with 14 bases separating them. This CDR3 is built from 13 residues. The CDR3 DNA reads as TGTGCCAGCCGACTAGTAATTCTCAATGAGCAGTTCTTC. This encodes CASRLVILNEQFF.

The V call is TRBV19, the J call TRBJ1-2, with 8 bases identical to TRBD1. J gave up 7 bases and V 5 bases, and 9 bases lay outside the gene matches. The CDR3 totals 14 residues. CDR1 LNHDA and CDR2 SQIVND come from the germline V gene (reference sequence). CDR3 DNA sequence: TGTGCCAGTAGTTCTTCGGACAGGGCCGGTGGCTACACCTTC. Translated: CASSSSDRAGGYTF.